These T cell receptor beta chains were read from a single sample in a study of regulatory T cells in long-lasting Graves disease. MiXCR, applied by TCRdb to the multiplex PCR reads, yields one record per CDR3 protein. Among approximately 470,000 distinct CDR3 sequences listed, about 17% were seen once. These data were also filed under a second study, of T cells in Graves' hyperthyroidism and ophthalmopathy.

Material: peripheral blood mononuclear cells (PBMCs), obtained at new diagnosis, from a patient treated with antithyroid drugs. These receptors were taken from a man in his forties or fifties with Graves disease. The CDR3 runs from the conserved cysteine through the conserved F or W. D genes are given only for firm matches. Clone sizes are given selectively: once, few, many, or a class where the clone is expanded.

d_gene: TRBD2
abundance: -
j_gene: TRBJ2-5
v_gene: TRBV11-2
CDR3aa: CASSPRTSKQETQYF
CDR3nt: TGTGCCAGCAGCCCCCGGACTAGCAAGCAAGAGACCCAGTACTTC

d_gene: -
abundance: -
j_gene: TRBJ2-7
v_gene: TRBV19
CDR3aa: CASKSAGSYEQYF
CDR3nt: TGTGCCAGTAAATCGGCAGGGTCCTACGAGCAGTACTTC

d_gene: -
abundance: -
j_gene: TRBJ1-1
v_gene: TRBV6-1
CDR3aa: CASCLWAVEEGTEAFF
CDR3nt: TGTGCCAGCTGCCTATGGGCCGTTGAGGAGGGCACTGAAGCTTTCTTT

d_gene: -
abundance: many
j_gene: TRBJ1-2
v_gene: TRBV28
CDR3aa: CASRSNNYGYTF
CDR3nt: TGTGCCAGCAGATCTAACAACTATGGCTACACCTTC

d_gene: TRBD2
abundance: many
j_gene: TRBJ2-1
v_gene: TRBV3-1
CDR3aa: CASSRAGEEALAYNEQFF
CDR3nt: TGTGCCAGCAGCCGAGCGGGAGAAGAAGCCTTAGCCTACAATGAGCAGTTCTTC

d_gene: -
abundance: few
j_gene: TRBJ2-1
v_gene: TRBV28
CDR3aa: CASSRVGGIYNEQFF
CDR3nt: TGTGCCAGCAGCAGGGTGGGCGGGATATACAATGAGCAGTTCTTC

d_gene: -
abundance: -
j_gene: TRBJ2-2
v_gene: TRBV12-3/TRBV12-4
CDR3aa: CASSFQAGTNTGELFF
CDR3nt: TGTGCCAGCAGTTTCCAAGCGGGCACGAACACCGGGGAGCTGTTTTTT

d_gene: TRBD2
abundance: -
j_gene: TRBJ2-7
v_gene: TRBV29-1
CDR3aa: CSGGLGISEQYF
CDR3nt: TGCAGCGGCGGACTAGGAATAAGCGAGCAGTACTTC

d_gene: -
abundance: -
j_gene: TRBJ2-2
v_gene: TRBV5-1
CDR3aa: CASSLVRQNTGELFF
CDR3nt: TGCGCCAGCAGCTTGGTCAGACAGAACACCGGGGAGCTGTTTTTT

d_gene: -
abundance: many
j_gene: TRBJ2-7
v_gene: TRBV28
CDR3aa: CASSSGFGSSWEQYF
CDR3nt: TGTGCCAGCAGCAGCGGGTTCGGTTCTTCGTGGGAGCAGTACTTC

d_gene: -
abundance: many
j_gene: TRBJ2-1
v_gene: TRBV7-6
CDR3aa: CASSLGASEGEQFF
CDR3nt: TGTGCCAGCAGCTTGGGGGCTAGCGAGGGTGAGCAGTTCTTC

d_gene: -
abundance: -
j_gene: TRBJ1-3
v_gene: TRBV7-2
CDR3aa: CASSLEIFITGLGNTIYF
CDR3nt: TGTGCCAGCAGCTTAGAAATTTTTATTACAGGGCTCGGAAACACCATATATTTT

d_gene: -
abundance: -
j_gene: TRBJ2-7
v_gene: TRBV2
CDR3aa: CASSDAGGRSSGSFQVHEQYF
CDR3nt: TGTGCCAGCAGTGACGCAGGGGGAAGATCGAGCGGGAGTTTCCAGGTCCACGAGCAGTACTTC

d_gene: -
abundance: many
j_gene: TRBJ2-1
v_gene: TRBV20-1
CDR3aa: CSAKKLVSYNEQFF
CDR3nt: TGCAGTGCGAAGAAACTAGTATCCTACAATGAGCAGTTCTTC

d_gene: TRBD1
abundance: few
j_gene: TRBJ1-5
v_gene: TRBV20-1
CDR3aa: CSASRQVGTANNQPQHF
CDR3nt: TGCAGTGCTAGTCGTCAGGTCGGGACAGCTAATAATCAGCCCCAGCATTTT

d_gene: TRBD2
abundance: -
j_gene: TRBJ2-1
v_gene: TRBV25-1
CDR3aa: CASYSGSGDNEQFF
CDR3nt: TGTGCCAGCTATAGCGGGAGTGGAGACAATGAGCAGTTCTTC

d_gene: TRBD1
abundance: few
j_gene: TRBJ2-7
v_gene: TRBV27
CDR3aa: CASSIRGQGIYEQYF
CDR3nt: TGTGCCAGCAGTATCCGCGGACAGGGGATCTACGAGCAGTACTTC

d_gene: -
abundance: many
j_gene: TRBJ2-3
v_gene: TRBV7-3
CDR3aa: CASSQDHPADTQYF
CDR3nt: TGTGCCAGCAGCCAAGATCATCCGGCAGATACGCAGTATTTT

d_gene: TRBD2
abundance: many
j_gene: TRBJ2-2
v_gene: TRBV28
CDR3aa: CASSGGGLLNTGELFF
CDR3nt: TGTGCCAGCAGCGGGGGGGGTCTATTGAACACCGGGGAGCTGTTTTTT

d_gene: -
abundance: few
j_gene: TRBJ2-2
v_gene: TRBV9
CDR3aa: CASSVKTGELFF
CDR3nt: TGTGCCAGCAGCGTCAAAACCGGGGAGCTGTTTTTT

d_gene: -
abundance: many
j_gene: TRBJ1-5
v_gene: TRBV6-1
CDR3aa: CASRSDRRSNQPQHF
CDR3nt: TGTGCCAGCAGGTCCGACAGACGAAGCAATCAGCCCCAGCATTTT

d_gene: TRBD2
abundance: many
j_gene: TRBJ2-1
v_gene: TRBV6-1
CDR3aa: CASSLRTSGRGNEQFF
CDR3nt: TGTGCCAGCAGTCTCCGGACTAGCGGGAGGGGCAATGAGCAGTTCTTC